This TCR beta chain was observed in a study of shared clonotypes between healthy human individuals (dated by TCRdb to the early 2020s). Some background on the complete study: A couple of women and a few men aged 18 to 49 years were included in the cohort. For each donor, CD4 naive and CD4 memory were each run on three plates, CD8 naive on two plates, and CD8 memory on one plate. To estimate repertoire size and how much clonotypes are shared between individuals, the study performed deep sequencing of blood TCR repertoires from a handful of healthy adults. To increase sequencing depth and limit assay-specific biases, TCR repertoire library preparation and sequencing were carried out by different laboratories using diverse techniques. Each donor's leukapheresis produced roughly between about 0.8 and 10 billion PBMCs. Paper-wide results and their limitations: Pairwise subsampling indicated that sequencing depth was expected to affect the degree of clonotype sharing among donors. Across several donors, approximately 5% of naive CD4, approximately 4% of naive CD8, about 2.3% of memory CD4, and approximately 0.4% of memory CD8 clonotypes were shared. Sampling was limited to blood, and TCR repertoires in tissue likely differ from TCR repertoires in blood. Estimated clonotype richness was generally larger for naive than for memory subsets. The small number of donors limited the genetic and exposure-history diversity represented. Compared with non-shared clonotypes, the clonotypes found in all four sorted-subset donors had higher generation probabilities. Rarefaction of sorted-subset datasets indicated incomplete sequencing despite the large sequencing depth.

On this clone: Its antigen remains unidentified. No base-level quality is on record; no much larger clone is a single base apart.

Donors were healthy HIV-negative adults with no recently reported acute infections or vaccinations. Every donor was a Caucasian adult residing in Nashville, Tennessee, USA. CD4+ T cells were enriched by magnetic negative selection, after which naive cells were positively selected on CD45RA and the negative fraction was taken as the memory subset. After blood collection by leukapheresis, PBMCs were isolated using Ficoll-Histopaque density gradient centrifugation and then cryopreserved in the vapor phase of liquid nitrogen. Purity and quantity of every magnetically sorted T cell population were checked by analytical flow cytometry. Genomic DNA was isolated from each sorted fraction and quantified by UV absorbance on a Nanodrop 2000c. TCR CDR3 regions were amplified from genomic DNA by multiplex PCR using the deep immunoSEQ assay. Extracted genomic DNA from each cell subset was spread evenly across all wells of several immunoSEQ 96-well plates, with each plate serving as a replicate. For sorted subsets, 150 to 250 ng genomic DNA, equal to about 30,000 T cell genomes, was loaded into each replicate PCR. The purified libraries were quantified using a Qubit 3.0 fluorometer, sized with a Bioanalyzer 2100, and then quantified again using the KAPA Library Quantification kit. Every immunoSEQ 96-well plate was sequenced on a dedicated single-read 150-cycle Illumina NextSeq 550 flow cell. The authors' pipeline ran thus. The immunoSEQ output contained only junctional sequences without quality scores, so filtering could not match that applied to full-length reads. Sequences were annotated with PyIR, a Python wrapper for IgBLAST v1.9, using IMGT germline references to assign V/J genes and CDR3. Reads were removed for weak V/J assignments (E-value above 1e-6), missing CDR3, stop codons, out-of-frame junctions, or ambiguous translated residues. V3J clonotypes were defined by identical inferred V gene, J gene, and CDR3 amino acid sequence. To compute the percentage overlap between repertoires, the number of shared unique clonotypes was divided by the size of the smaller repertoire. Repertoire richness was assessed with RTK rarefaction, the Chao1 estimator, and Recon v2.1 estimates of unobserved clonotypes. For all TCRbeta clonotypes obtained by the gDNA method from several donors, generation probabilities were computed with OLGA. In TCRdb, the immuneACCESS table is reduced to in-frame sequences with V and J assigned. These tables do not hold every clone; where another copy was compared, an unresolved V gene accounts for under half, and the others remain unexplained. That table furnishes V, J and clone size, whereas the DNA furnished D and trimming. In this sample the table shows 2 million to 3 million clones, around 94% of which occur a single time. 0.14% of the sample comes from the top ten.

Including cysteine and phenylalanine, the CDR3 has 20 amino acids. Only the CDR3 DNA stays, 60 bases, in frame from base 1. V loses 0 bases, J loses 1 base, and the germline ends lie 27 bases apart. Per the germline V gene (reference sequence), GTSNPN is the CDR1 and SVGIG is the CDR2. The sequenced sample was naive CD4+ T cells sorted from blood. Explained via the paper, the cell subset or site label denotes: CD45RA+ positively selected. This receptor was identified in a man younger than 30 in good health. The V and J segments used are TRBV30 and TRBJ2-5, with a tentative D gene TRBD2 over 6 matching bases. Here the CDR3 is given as CAWSVLRTLGGRPPQETQYF. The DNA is TGTGCCTGGAGTGTACTACGAACATTGGGGGGTAGACCCCCCCAAGAGACCCAGTACTTC.